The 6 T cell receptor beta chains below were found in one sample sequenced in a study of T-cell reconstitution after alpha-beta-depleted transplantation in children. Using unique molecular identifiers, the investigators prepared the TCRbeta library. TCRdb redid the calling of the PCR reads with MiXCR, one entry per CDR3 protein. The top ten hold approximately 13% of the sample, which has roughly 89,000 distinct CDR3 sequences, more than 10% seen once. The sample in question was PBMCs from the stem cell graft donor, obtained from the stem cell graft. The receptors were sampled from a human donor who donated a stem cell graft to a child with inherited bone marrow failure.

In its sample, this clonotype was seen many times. The CDR3 reads CASSQEKVDYNEQFF. The CDR3 DNA is TGCGCCAGCAGCCAAGAAAAAGTAGACTACAATGAGCAGTTCTTC. V and J are TRBV4-3 and TRBJ2-1, with no clear D. The germline gives CDR1 LGHNA, CDR2 YSLEER. The CDR3 has 15 residues. V dropped 0 bases and J dropped 3 bases, with 9 bases sitting between them.

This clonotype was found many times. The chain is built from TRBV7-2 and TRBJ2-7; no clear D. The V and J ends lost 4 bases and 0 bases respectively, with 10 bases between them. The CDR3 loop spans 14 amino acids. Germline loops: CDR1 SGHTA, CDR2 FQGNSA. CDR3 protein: CASSSRVSSYEQYF. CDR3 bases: TGTGCCAGCAGCTCTAGGGTCAGCTCCTACGAGCAGTACTTC.

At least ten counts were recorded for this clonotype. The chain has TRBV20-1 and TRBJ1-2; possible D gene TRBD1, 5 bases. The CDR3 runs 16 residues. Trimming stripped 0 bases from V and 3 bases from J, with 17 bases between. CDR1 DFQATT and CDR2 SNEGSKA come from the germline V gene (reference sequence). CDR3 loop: CSARDPGGTFYYGYTF. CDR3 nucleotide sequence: TGCAGTGCTAGAGATCCGGGAGGGACCTTCTACTATGGCTACACCTTC.

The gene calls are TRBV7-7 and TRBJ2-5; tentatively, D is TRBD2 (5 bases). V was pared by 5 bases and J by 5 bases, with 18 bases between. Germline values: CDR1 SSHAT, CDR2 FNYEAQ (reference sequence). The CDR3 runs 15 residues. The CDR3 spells CASSAGLSSAETQYF. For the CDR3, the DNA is TGTGCCAGCAGCGCGGGTCTTAGTAGCGCGGAGACCCAGTACTTC.

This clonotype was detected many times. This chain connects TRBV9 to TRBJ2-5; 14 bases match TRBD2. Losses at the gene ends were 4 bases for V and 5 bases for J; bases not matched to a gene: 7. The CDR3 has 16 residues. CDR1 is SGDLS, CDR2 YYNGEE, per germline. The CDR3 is CASSPRLAGGPETQYF. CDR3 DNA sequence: TGTGCCAGCAGCCCCCGACTAGCGGGGGGGCCGGAGACCCAGTACTTC. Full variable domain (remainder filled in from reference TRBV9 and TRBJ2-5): DSGVTQTPKHLITATGQRVTLRCSPRSGDLSVYWYQQSLDQGLQFLIQYYNGEERAKGNILERFSAQQFPDLHSELNLSSLELGDSALYFCASSPRLAGGPETQYFGPGTRLLVL.

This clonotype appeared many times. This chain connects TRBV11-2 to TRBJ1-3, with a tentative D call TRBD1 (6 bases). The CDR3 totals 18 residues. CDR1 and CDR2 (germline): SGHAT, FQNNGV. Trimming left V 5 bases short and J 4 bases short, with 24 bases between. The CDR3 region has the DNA TGTGCCAGCAGCCCTCGAGGGGGGCAGACCGTTGTCGGAAACACCATATATTTT. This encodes CASSPRGGQTVVGNTIYF.